This T cell receptor (beta chain) was captured in a study of human T cells and chemical hapten exposure. Overall study: Throughout the approximately 24-week study, diphenylcyclopropenone was applied weekly to the patients' scalps. How much TCR each sample yielded varied, mostly because pooled library volumes differed slightly.

The sample's time point: pre-sensitization, week 0. Noted treatment: therapeutic diphenylcyclopropenone sensitization with weekly scalp DPC. Trimming pared 5 bases from V and 4 bases from J, leaving 13 bases between. The CDR3 sequence is 14 residues long. Per germline, CDR1 MNHEY and CDR2 SVGAGI. It was the library that attached unique molecular identifiers to individual cDNA molecules. Per the study methods: Per-sample TCR counts ranged from about 20,000 to 690,600, median roughly 96,000. TCRdb re-analysed the RACE reads in MiXCR, keeping a single row per CDR3 protein. What appears here as the V and J calls and clone size reflects TCRdb's work, not the paper's. Of tens of thousands of distinct CDR3 sequences in the sample, about 9.2% were seen once.

This material consisted of whole blood, taken in connection with sensitization to the hapten diphenylcyclopropenone (DPC). The TCR originated in a woman in her 40s with alopecia areata. Some clones in this sample may be carry-over from other donors' samples. The chain has TRBV6-5 and TRBJ2-3; a possible D gene is TRBD2 (5 bases). The CDR3 DNA sequence: TGTGCCAGCAGTACCGCCCCTAGCCCAGATACGCAGTATTTT. Protein sequence: CASSTAPSPDTQYF.